This T cell receptor (beta chain) is drawn from a study of CD8 T cells in Susac syndrome. Overall study results and limits: As the study acknowledged, the number of individuals who were part of its TCR sequencing and HLA analysis was relatively small.

J lost 4 bases, V lost 5 bases, and 9 bases had no gene match. This CDR3 has 15 amino acids. CDR1 GTSNPN and CDR2 SVGIG come from the germline V gene (reference sequence). Regarding this clonotype: As yet, its antigen is unknown.

Sequencing of TCR beta drew on CD8+ and CD4+ T cells from blood. While CD8+ and CD4+ T cells were isolated negatively, TEMRA cells were enriched by FACS. Reverse transcription of 0.5 to 1 ug RNA was performed with random hexamers. immunoSEQ multiplex PCR amplified TCR beta CDR3 across 54 Vbeta, 13 Jbeta. TCRdb processed the immunoSEQ multiplex PCR reads anew with MiXCR; each CDR3 protein has one entry. The sample lists 300,000 to 350,000 distinct CDR3 sequences; 92% were seen once. The chain carries TRBV30 and TRBJ2-3; TRBD1 matches at 10 bases. Sequencing was done on a sample of CD4+ T cells from PBMCs. This TCR was recovered from a human donor with multiple sclerosis. This chain's CDR3 is CAWPRTGGSPDTQYF. The CDR3 DNA sequence: TGTGCCTGGCCTCGGACAGGGGGTTCCCCAGATACGCAGTATTTT.